Presented here are 25 T cell receptor beta chains from one specimen sequenced in a study of blood T cell repertoires in COVID-19. Sequencing was performed with immunoSEQ multiplex PCR; in TCRdb, only in-frame clones are kept and a portion is missing. Among roughly 210,000 clones listed, around 90% were seen once. The sequenced sample consisted of PBMCs or T cells enriched from blood (not recorded which). These receptors were taken from a man aged 25-45 years in a cohort exposed to, infected with or recovered from COVID-19 (not recorded which).

This chain uses TRBV27 with TRBJ1-2; possibly TRBD1 for D (6 bases). V lost 2 bases, J lost 2 bases, and 15 bases lay in between. The germline CDR1 and CDR2 sequences are MNHEY and SMNVEV (reference sequence). The CDR3 length is 16 residues. The CDR3 nucleotides are TGTGCCAGCAGTTTAGTTCGGCGGGGGCAAAACTATGGCTACACCTTC. Translating gives CASSLVRRGQNYGYTF.

The V gene is TRBV3-1 (or the pseudogene TRBV3-2), the J gene TRBJ1-5; D unclear. The V end was cut by 3 bases, the J end by 0 bases, with 9 bases between. Germline CDR1 LGHDT, CDR2 YNNKEL (reference sequence). The CDR3 consists of 15 residues. In DNA form, the CDR3 reads TGTGCCAGCAGCCAGTACAGAACTAGCAATCAGCCCCAGCATTTT. This gives the protein CASSQYRTSNQPQHF.

The V and J genes are TRBV12-3 or TRBV12-4 and TRBJ1-1; TRBD1 is a possible D gene (5 bases). CDR3 length: 13 amino acids. The ends were cut back, 7 bases at V and 4 bases at J, with 13 bases in the middle. In DNA form, the CDR3 reads TGTGCCAGCATTCCAGGGCCTGGCACTGAAGCTTTCTTT. Translation gives CASIPGPGTEAFF.

The chain carries TRBV7-6 and TRBJ2-1; 9 bases align to TRBD2. CDR3 length equals 16 residues. CDR1 SGHVS and CDR2 FNYEAQ come from the germline V gene. J gave up 8 bases and V 1 base, and 9 bases lay outside the gene matches. The CDR3 bases are TGTGCCAGCAGCTTAGGGGTCGGGACTAGCCTCTATGAGCAGTTCTTC. Its protein product is CASSLGVGTSLYEQFF.

The rearrangement uses TRBV19 and TRBJ2-1; 9 positions agree with TRBD2. This CDR3 comprises 15 residues. Germline CDR1 LNHDA, CDR2 SQIVND (reference sequence). Germline trimming cut 2 bases from V and 8 bases from J; bases unmatched to any gene: 7. The CDR3 nucleotides read TGTGCCAGTAGTATATTTTGGCGGGAGGGCCATGAGCAGTTCTTC. It is translated as CASSIFWREGHEQFF.

The chain carries TRBV7-2 and TRBJ1-3, with D perhaps matching TRBD1 (6 bases). Germline V CDR1 and CDR2: SGHTA, FQGNSA. The CDR3 has 16 amino acids. Trimming took off 0 bases at V and 2 bases at J, with 11 bases between the two ends. The CDR3 is CASSLAQGTAGNTIYF. The DNA of the CDR3 is TGTGCCAGCAGCTTAGCCCAGGGGACCGCTGGAAACACCATATATTTT.

This chain links TRBV15 with TRBJ1-3, with a weak D call TRBD1 (6 bases). CDR3 length: 15 residues. The V end was cut by 3 bases, the J end by 3 bases, with 12 bases between. Germline lookup yields CDR1 LNHNV and CDR2 YYDKDF (reference sequence). This CDR3 is CATSRTRGDGNTIYF. For the CDR3, the DNA is TGTGCCACCAGCAGGACCAGGGGTGATGGAAACACCATATATTTT.

Points on this clone: The same CDR3 can be traced to other DNA sequences in this sample. This rearrangement joins TRBV9 to TRBJ1-3, with 7 bases identical to TRBD1. Germline V gene lookup returns CDR1 SGDLS and CDR2 YYNGEE. The CDR3 loop spans 14 amino acids. V shed 4 bases, J shed 0 bases, and the junction held 1 base outside the gene matches. Written as DNA, the CDR3 is TGTGCCAGCAGCCCAGGGGGCTCTGGAAACACCATATATTTT. Translation gives CASSPGGSGNTIYF.

In its sample, this clone was seen a few times. This sequence joins TRBV6-5 and TRBJ1-6; the D gene is possibly TRBD1 (5 bases). V shed 8 bases and J shed 5 bases, with 7 bases lying between them. Germline CDR1 MNHEY, CDR2 SVGAGI. The CDR3 consists of 12 residues. CDR3 amino acids: CASRGNNSPLHF. CDR3 nucleotides: TGTGCCAGCCGGGGGAATAATTCACCCCTCCACTTT.

The chain uses TRBV19 and TRBJ2-1; weak D call: TRBD1 (6 bases). The CDR3 is 14 residues long. V shed 3 bases and J shed 6 bases, with 12 bases lying between them. Germline CDR1 is LNHDA and CDR2 is SQIVND (reference sequence). CDR3 sequence reads: CASSMDSWGNEQFF. The CDR3 DNA sequence: TGTGCCAGTAGTATGGACAGTTGGGGCAATGAGCAGTTCTTC.

This chain joins TRBV3-1 (or the pseudogene TRBV3-2) and TRBJ2-5; 8 nucleotides match TRBD2. Germline loops: CDR1 LGHDT, CDR2 YNNKEL (reference sequence). Unmatched junction bases numbered 6, after V lost 3 bases and J lost 3 bases. CDR3 length: 15 residues. The CDR3 bases are TGTGCCAGCAGCCAGGCGGGAGGCCCCAAAGAGACCCAGTACTTC. Amino acids: CASSQAGGPKETQYF.

The chain employs TRBV5-1 and TRBJ2-2; the match to TRBD1 covers 7 bases. V lost 0 bases, J lost 6 bases, and 2 bases stayed unmatched. CDR1 SGHRS and CDR2 YFSETQ come from the germline V gene. This CDR3 has 14 residues. CDR3: CASSLGGTAGELFF. The CDR3, as DNA: TGCGCCAGCAGCTTGGGGGGGACAGCCGGGGAGCTGTTTTTT.

The rearrangement links TRBV5-1 to TRBJ1-6; no firm D call. In germline, CDR1 is SGHRS, CDR2 YFSETQ. The CDR3 extends over 14 amino acids. Trimming removed 0 bases from V and 9 bases from J, with 10 bases in between. As DNA, the CDR3 is TGCGCCAGCAGCTTGGGCCGCCGGTGTTCACCCCTCCACTTT. It codes for CASSLGRRCSPLHF.

V is TRBV5-1 and J is TRBJ2-1; D might be TRBD2 (5 bases). Germline values: CDR1 SGHRS, CDR2 YFSETQ. V was shortened by 4 bases and J by 9 bases, with 17 bases between the two germline ends. The CDR3 length is 14 residues. CDR3 nucleotides: TGCGCCAGCAGCCTTCTAGATCCTGAGGGTGAGCAGTTCTTC. Amino acids: CASSLLDPEGEQFF.

The chain joins TRBV19 to TRBJ1-5; perhaps TRBD1 as D (6 bases). Germline values: CDR1 LNHDA, CDR2 SQIVND (reference sequence). The CDR3 runs to 17 residues. The germline V and J ends were trimmed by 0 bases and 5 bases, with 17 bases remaining between them. CDR3 sequence (DNA): TGTGCCAGTAGTATAGATCTTTGGACAGCAAATGATCAGCCCCAGCATTTT. This gives the protein CASSIDLWTANDQPQHF.

The chain joins TRBV29-1 to TRBJ1-2; TRBD1 matches at 7 bases. The trim removed 7 bases at V and 8 bases at J, leaving 7 bases unmatched. CDR3 size: 11 residues. Germline V gene sequence: CDR1 SQVTM, CDR2 ANQGSEA. The CDR3 loop is CSAVTGEGYTF. Written as DNA, the CDR3 is TGCAGCGCAGTAACAGGGGAAGGCTACACCTTC.

The chain has TRBV10-2 and TRBJ1-2; D ambiguous. V shed 4 bases and J shed 3 bases, with 9 bases lying between them. Germline V CDR1 and CDR2: WSHSY, SAAADI. The CDR3 is 13 residues long. The CDR3 nucleotides are TGCGCCAGCAGTGGCTACGCGGACTATGGCTACACCTTC. Amino acid sequence: CASSGYADYGYTF.

The V gene is TRBV3-1 (or the pseudogene TRBV3-2), the J gene TRBJ2-7; the match to TRBD2 covers 14 bases. V trimming: 4 bases; J trimming: 6 bases; junction bases outside the gene matches: 2. CDR1 LGHDT and CDR2 YNNKEL come from the germline V gene (reference sequence). The CDR3 contains 14 residues. The DNA of the CDR3 is TGTGCCAGCAGCCCGGGACTAGCGGGAGTCGAGCAGTACTTC. This translates into CASSPGLAGVEQYF.

The chain joins TRBV28 to TRBJ1-1, with TRBD1 matching over 7 bases. CDR3 size: 14 residues. CDR1 and CDR2 (germline): MDHEN, SYDVKM. V was pared by 7 bases and J by 1 base, with 6 bases of the junction left unmatched. The CDR3 is CASISTGWNTEAFF. CDR3 coding DNA: TGTGCCAGCATCTCGACAGGGTGGAACACTGAAGCTTTCTTT.

This chain uses TRBV14 with TRBJ2-7; D not certain. Germline-derived CDR1 and CDR2 are SGHDN and FVKESK. The CDR3 loop spans 14 amino acids. Trimming removed 4 bases from V and 1 base from J, with 11 bases in between. CDR3 loop: CASSPRVGSYEQYF. In DNA, the CDR3 is TGTGCCAGCAGCCCCCGGGTAGGATCCTACGAGCAGTACTTC.

The chain combines TRBV7-9 with TRBJ2-2, with a tentative D call TRBD2 (5 bases). The CDR3 contains 12 residues. Per germline, CDR1 SEHNR and CDR2 FQNEAQ (reference sequence). Trimming removed 5 bases at V and 6 bases at J, with 7 bases between. In nucleotides, the CDR3 is TGTGCCAGCAGCGGACTCCCCGGGGAGCTGTTTTTT. Its protein is CASSGLPGELFF.

V gene TRBV24-1 combines with J gene TRBJ2-3, with D maybe TRBD2 (5 bases). The germline CDR1 and CDR2 sequences are KGHDR and SFDVKD. V was pared by 1 base and J by 3 bases, with 7 bases between. The CDR3 is made up of 14 amino acids. CDR3 region: CATSDFGSTDTQYF. In DNA, the CDR3 is TGTGCCACCAGTGATTTTGGGAGTACAGATACGCAGTATTTT.

This rearrangement joins TRBV5-1 to TRBJ1-3, with a tentative D call TRBD1 (5 bases). CDR1 and CDR2 (germline): SGHRS, YFSETQ. V shed 4 bases and J shed 0 bases, with 14 bases lying between them. The CDR3 is 16 amino acids. The CDR3 loop is CASSTAGGSSGNTIYF. CDR3 bases: TGCGCCAGCAGCACCGCCGGGGGGAGCTCTGGAAACACCATATATTTT.

The chain links TRBV19 to TRBJ2-5; 14 bases are a match to TRBD2. V shed 4 bases and J 5 bases; nucleotides not matched to a gene: 9. CDR1 is LNHDA and CDR2 is SQIVND in the germline V gene (reference sequence). The CDR3 has 17 residues. DNA of the CDR3: TGTGCCAGTAGTACACGACTAGCGGGAGGGAGTAAGGAGACCCAGTACTTC. The encoded protein is CASSTRLAGGSKETQYF.

As regards this clone: The sample carries other DNA sequences with the same CDR3. The chain has TRBV18 and TRBJ1-1; the D gene is possibly TRBD1 (6 bases). The length of the CDR3 is 14 residues. Trimming removed 1 base at V and 2 bases at J, with 8 bases between. CDR1 and CDR2 from the germline V gene are KGHSH and LQKENI. The CDR3 reads CASSPRGGNTEAFF. Here the CDR3 DNA reads TGTGCCAGCTCACCACGGGGGGGCAACACTGAAGCTTTCTTT.